Presented here are 28 T cell receptor beta chains from one specimen sequenced in a study of T cell responses to AZD1222 COVID-19 vaccine. Clones were read by immunoSEQ multiplex PCR, and TCRdb kept only the in-frame ones, dropping some. The sample holds some 100,000 clones, over 75% seen once. The material sequenced was peripheral blood, taken on day 0 of MenACWY control vaccination. All receptors derive from an adult in good health.

This clone was seen a handful of times. The rearrangement links TRBV18 to TRBJ2-2; D is ambiguous. The V and J ends lost 0 bases and 5 bases respectively, with 10 bases between them. Looked up from germline, CDR1 is KGHSH and CDR2 is LQKENI. This CDR3 is 15 amino acids long. CDR3 sequence (DNA): TGTGCCAGCTCACCACCGTCCCCTGGGACCGGGGAGCTGTTTTTT. Its translation is CASSPPSPGTGELFF.

The chain uses TRBV5-1 and TRBJ1-1; maybe TRBD1 (5 bases). The CDR3 contains 14 residues. CDR1 SGHRS and CDR2 YFSETQ come from the germline V gene. V was trimmed by 4 bases and J by 10 bases, leaving 20 bases between them. CDR3 loop: CASSTNSGGEVAFF. CDR3 nucleotide sequence: TGCGCCAGCAGCACGAATTCCGGGGGGGAAGTAGCTTTCTTT.

This clone was detected only once. This CDR3 is CASSLALFTYEQYF. In DNA, the CDR3 is TGTGCCAGCAGTCTGGCCCTGTTTACCTACGAGCAGTACTTC. The rearrangement links TRBV6-2 or TRBV6-3 to TRBJ2-7, with no clear D. Germline CDR1 reads MNHEY; CDR2 reads SVGEGT. Deletions cut 5 bases from V and 2 bases from J, with 13 bases between. The CDR3 length is 14 residues.

The chain employs TRBV5-1 and TRBJ2-3; TRBD1 aligns across 7 bases. The CDR3 length is 15 residues. CDR1 and CDR2 from the germline V gene are SGHRS and YFSETQ. J gave up 1 base and V 4 bases, and 6 bases lay outside the gene matches. The CDR3 loop reads CASSITDRGTDTQYF. In nucleotides, the CDR3 is TGCGCCAGCAGCATTACCGACAGGGGCACAGATACGCAGTATTTT.

The V gene is TRBV7-2, the J gene TRBJ2-1, with a tentative D call TRBD2 (6 bases). Germline lookup yields CDR1 SGHTA and CDR2 FQGNSA. This CDR3 has 13 residues. With 7 bases removed from V and 5 bases from J, the gap between germline ends came to 12 bases. The CDR3 nucleotides read TGTGCCAGCAACCTTCGGACTAACAATGAGCAGTTCTTC. It translates to CASNLRTNNEQFF.

The rearrangement links TRBV5-1 to TRBJ2-5; D might be TRBD1 or TRBD2, each matching 5 bases. The germline V gene has CDR1 SGHRS and CDR2 YFSETQ. This CDR3 has 15 residues. V dropped 0 bases and J dropped 2 bases, with 11 bases sitting between them. The CDR3 sequence: CASSLGGRRQETQYF. In nucleotides, the CDR3 is TGCGCCAGCAGCTTGGGGGGCAGGAGGCAAGAGACCCAGTACTTC.

This chain links TRBV9 with TRBJ2-2, with 8 bases matching TRBD2. This CDR3 region has 16 residues. The germline V gene encodes CDR1 SGDLS and CDR2 YYNGEE. With 0 bases clipped from V and 3 bases from J, the junction kept 4 bases outside the gene matches. Here the CDR3 reads CASSVVSRGDTGELFF. The CDR3 nucleotides are TGTGCCAGCAGCGTAGTCTCGCGGGGGGACACCGGGGAGCTGTTTTTT. Full variable domain (missing parts from reference TRBV9 and TRBJ2-2): DSGVTQTPKHLITATGQRVTLRCSPRSGDLSVYWYQQSLDQGLQFLIQYYNGEERAKGNILERFSAQQFPDLHSELNLSSLELGDSALYFCASSVVSRGDTGELFFGEGSRLTVL.

V and J are TRBV5-1 and TRBJ2-7; TRBD1 or TRBD2 may be the D gene (5 bases each). The ends were cut back, 4 bases at V and 6 bases at J, with 14 bases in the middle. The CDR3 is 13 residues long. Germline loops: CDR1 SGHRS, CDR2 YFSETQ. CDR3 sequence (DNA): TGCGCCAGCAGCCTGGTGTCAGGGACCGAGCAGTACTTC. Protein sequence: CASSLVSGTEQYF.

The chain has TRBV6-5 and TRBJ1-1, with a tentative D call TRBD1 (6 bases). V dropped 0 bases and J dropped 4 bases, with 15 bases sitting between them. This CDR3 comprises 16 residues. Germline V gene sequence: CDR1 MNHEY, CDR2 SVGAGI. CDR3 nucleotide sequence: TGTGCCAGCAGTTACTCGTTGCAGGGGAAAGCCACTGAAGCTTTCTTT. It codes for CASSYSLQGKATEAFF.

CDR3 protein: CASSYDRENTEAFF. The CDR3 DNA is TGTGCCAGCAGTTACGACAGGGAGAACACTGAAGCTTTCTTT. The chain uses TRBV6-5 and TRBJ1-1; 7 bases are a match to TRBD1. Looked up from germline, CDR1 is MNHEY and CDR2 is SVGAGI. Trimming removed 2 bases from V and 1 base from J; junction bases left unmatched: 1. The CDR3 is 14 residues long.

The V and J genes are TRBV18 and TRBJ1-1, with D unresolved. The germline V and J ends were trimmed by 6 bases and 3 bases, with 11 bases remaining between them. CDR1 and CDR2 from the germline V gene are KGHSH and LQKENI. The CDR3 has 13 residues. CDR3 sequence (DNA): TGTGCCAGCTCGAGCGGGGTGGACACTGAAGCTTTCTTT. Its protein product is CASSSGVDTEAFF.

The chain combines TRBV4-3 with TRBJ2-1; D remains unclear. Germline V gives CDR1 LGHNA, CDR2 YSLEER. The CDR3 is 16 residues long. Trimming shortened V by 0 bases and J by 8 bases, and 17 bases separated the two germline ends. In DNA form, the CDR3 reads TGCGCCAGCAGCCAAGATATGACAACGCCTACGGATGAGCAGTTCTTC. Translation: CASSQDMTTPTDEQFF.

The chain employs TRBV5-1 and TRBJ2-3; TRBD1 matches 11 bases. J lost 6 bases, V lost 3 bases, and 15 bases had no gene match. The CDR3 extends over 18 amino acids. Germline V gives CDR1 SGHRS, CDR2 YFSETQ. The CDR3 protein is CASSYGTGGIARWDTQYF. CDR3 nucleotides: TGCGCCAGCAGCTATGGGACAGGGGGTATAGCGAGATGGGATACGCAGTATTTT.

The rearrangement uses TRBV2 and TRBJ1-6; D is ambiguous. The CDR3 runs 12 residues. Germline V gives CDR1 SNHLY, CDR2 FYNNEI. Trimming took off 6 bases at V and 7 bases at J, with 7 bases between the two ends. The CDR3 sequence: CASSAPNSPLHF. As DNA, the CDR3 is TGTGCCAGCAGCGCACCGAATTCACCCCTCCACTTT.

The rearrangement uses TRBV7-9 and TRBJ2-5; no reliable D call. Trimming removed 8 bases from V and 2 bases from J, with 3 bases in between. CDR1 and CDR2 (germline): SEHNR, FQNEAQ (reference sequence). The CDR3 has 10 residues. The CDR3 DNA reads as TGTGCCAGCGGACAAGAGACCCAGTACTTC. This gives the protein CASGQETQYF.

The chain recombines TRBV7-2 with TRBJ2-1; D unresolved. V was shortened by 5 bases and J by 8 bases, with 10 bases between the two germline ends. CDR1 is SGHTA, CDR2 FQGNSA, per germline. The CDR3 runs to 12 residues. The DNA of the CDR3 is TGTGCCAGCAGCCCCGGACGGTATGAGCAGTTCTTC. This sequence encodes CASSPGRYEQFF.

V is TRBV18 and J is TRBJ1-4; D gene ambiguous. The CDR3 is 16 amino acids. Germline values: CDR1 KGHSH, CDR2 LQKENI. Trimming stripped 3 bases from V and 3 bases from J, with 14 bases between. The CDR3 DNA follows: TGTGCCAGCTCACCCCGCGCCCCTAGGTCTAATGAAAAACTGTTTTTT. Translation: CASSPRAPRSNEKLFF. The full variable domain, its missing parts supplied by reference TRBV18 and TRBJ1-4, is NAGVMQNPRHLVRRRGQEARLRCSPMKGHSHVYWYRQLPEEGLKFMVYLQKENIIDESGMPKERFSAEFPKEGPSILRIQQVVRGDSAAYFCASSPRAPRSNEKLFFGSGTQLSVL.

J is TRBJ2-5 and V is TRBV6-5; no clear D. V was shortened by 8 bases and J by 5 bases, with 12 bases between the two germline ends. This CDR3 spans 12 amino acids. Germline-derived CDR1 and CDR2 are MNHEY and SVGAGI. The CDR3 protein is CASLSSGETQYF. Written as DNA, the CDR3 is TGTGCCAGCCTAAGCTCCGGGGAGACCCAGTACTTC.

The rearrangement uses TRBV3-1 (or the pseudogene TRBV3-2) and TRBJ1-1; D is perhaps TRBD1 (5 bases). CDR1 is LGHDT and CDR2 is YNNKEL in the germline V gene (reference sequence). The CDR3 is 14 amino acids. Trimming removed 4 bases at V and 4 bases at J, with 13 bases between. CDR3 nucleotide sequence: TGTGCCAGCAGCCTGGGTAGTGGGGCCACTGAAGCTTTCTTT. This encodes CASSLGSGATEAFF.

J is TRBJ1-4 and V is TRBV29-1, with a tentative D call TRBD1 (5 bases). V was clipped by 3 bases and J by 5 bases, with 7 bases between them. This CDR3 comprises 12 residues. Germline-derived CDR1 and CDR2 are SQVTM and ANQGSEA. CDR3 in amino acids: CSVEAGNEKLFF. The CDR3 DNA reads as TGCAGCGTTGAGGCAGGGAATGAAAAACTGTTTTTT.

This CDR3 is CAISESTGPEAFF. In DNA form, the CDR3 reads TGTGCCATCAGTGAGTCGACAGGCCCTGAAGCTTTCTTT. This chain uses TRBV10-3 with TRBJ1-1; maybe TRBD1 (6 bases). V dropped 0 bases and J dropped 6 bases, with 8 bases sitting between them. Looked up from germline, CDR1 is ENHRY and CDR2 is SYGVKD. The CDR3 is made up of 13 amino acids.

The genes are TRBV19 and TRBJ1-5, with TRBD1 matching 9 bases. The CDR3 spans 13 residues. V lost 8 bases and J lost 5; bases outside the gene matches: 4. The germline gives CDR1 LNHDA, CDR2 SQIVND (reference sequence). Written as DNA, the CDR3 is TGTGCCAGTCGGGACAGGGTCGATCAGCCCCAGCATTTT. Amino acids: CASRDRVDQPQHF.

The V call is TRBV25-1, the J call TRBJ1-2; tentative D call: TRBD1 (5 bases). The CDR3 has 15 amino acids. Germline V gene lookup returns CDR1 MGHDK and CDR2 SYGVNS. Trimming left V 2 bases short and J 2 bases short, with 12 bases between. The CDR3: CASSEPGTGNYGYTF. The CDR3 coding sequence is TGTGCCAGCAGTGAACCGGGGACGGGGAACTATGGCTACACCTTC.

The chain is built from TRBV4-1 and TRBJ1-1; D possibly corresponds to TRBD1 (5 bases). V lost 7 bases and J lost 0, with 12 bases in between. Germline V CDR1 and CDR2: MGHRA, YSYEKL. This CDR3 is 14 amino acids long. CDR3 DNA sequence: TGCGCCAGCACCCAGGGACGCATGAACACTGAAGCTTTCTTT. Its protein product is CASTQGRMNTEAFF.

The genes are TRBV3-1 (or the pseudogene TRBV3-2) and TRBJ1-3; D may be TRBD1 (6 bases). In germline, CDR1 is LGHDT, CDR2 YNNKEL (reference sequence). CDR3 length: 16 amino acids. Trimming left V 1 base short and J 0 bases short, with 10 bases between. CDR3 sequence: CASSQGGQCSGNTIYF. The CDR3 DNA reads as TGTGCCAGCAGCCAAGGGGGACAATGCTCTGGAAACACCATATATTTT.

The chain is built from TRBV11-2 and TRBJ2-7; 9 bases align to TRBD2. Looked up from germline, CDR1 is SGHAT and CDR2 is FQNNGV. The CDR3 extends over 16 amino acids. V lost 1 base to trimming and J lost 5 bases; unmatched junction nucleotides: 9. The CDR3 DNA follows: TGTGCCAGCAGCTTAGTAGGAGCGGGAGGTGTAAACGAGCAGTACTTC. Its translation: CASSLVGAGGVNEQYF.

Only one count was recorded for this clone. This rearrangement joins TRBV30 to TRBJ1-6, with D perhaps matching TRBD1 (6 bases). The CDR3 is made up of 15 amino acids. Germline loops: CDR1 GTSNPN, CDR2 SVGIG (reference sequence). V lost 4 bases to trimming and J lost 3 bases, with 13 bases between them. The CDR3 spells CAWIKDSDYNSPLHF. CDR3 nucleotides: TGTGCCTGGATTAAGGACAGCGACTATAATTCACCCCTCCACTTT. Looking up the rest from reference TRBV30 and TRBJ1-6 gives the full variable domain: SQTIHQWPATLVQPVGSPLSLECTVEGTSNPNLYWYRQAAGRGLQLLFYSVGIGQISSEVPQNLSASRPQDRQFILSSKKLLLSDSGFYLCAWIKDSDYNSPLHFGNGTRLTVT.

The chain has TRBV3-1 (or the pseudogene TRBV3-2) and TRBJ1-1, with a weak D call TRBD1 (6 bases). The CDR3 covers 17 residues. Germline loops: CDR1 LGHDT, CDR2 YNNKEL (reference sequence). Trimming took off 3 bases at V and 1 base at J, with 18 bases between the two ends. This CDR3 is CASSHPTGNVANTEAFF. The CDR3 nucleotides read TGTGCCAGCAGCCACCCAACAGGGAACGTAGCGAACACTGAAGCTTTCTTT.